This T cell receptor beta chain was recorded in a study of blood T cell repertoires in COVID-19. In the study overall: Specimens from acute and convalescent COVID-19 originated in the United States, Italy and Spain. From T cells, B-cell-depleted T cells, or PBMCs came the material, which was cDNA or gDNA.

This clone was seen once. V lost 3 bases to trimming and J lost 0 bases, with 8 bases between them. Germline V gene data show CDR1 as WSHSY and CDR2 as SAAADI. The CDR3 covers 14 residues. How the authors handled the data: It was from reference gene primer amplification that nucleated cell counts were estimated. Generated by immunoSEQ multiplex PCR, the TCRdb table keeps only in-frame clones and is missing some. V, J and clone size reflect that table, while D and trimming were determined from the DNA. The table records under 85,000 clones, about 90% of them present only once. The sample was peripheral blood. The source is a man aged 45-60 years with acute or convalescent COVID-19. This rearrangement joins TRBV10-2 to TRBJ1-2; D is unresolved. DNA of the CDR3: TGCGCCAGCAGTGAATACAAACCTAACTATGGCTACACCTTC. This translates into CASSEYKPNYGYTF.